Listed below are T cell receptor beta chains from one sample, sequenced in a study of blood T cell repertoires in COVID-19. Some clones are missing from TCRdb's copy, which holds only in-frame ones; the method was immunoSEQ multiplex PCR. The sample records around 120,000 clones, roughly 69% being singletons. The sample consisted of peripheral blood. The receptors originated from a man at least 80 years old with acute or convalescent COVID-19. Both conserved end residues are part of each CDR3. The order of the fields is D gene, clone size, V gene, J gene, CDR3 DNA, CDR3 protein. D genes are given only for firm matches. Part of the rows lack a size; the others show once, few, many or a class for expanded clones.

>TRBD2|NA|TRBV11-2|TRBJ2-7
TGTGCCAGCAGCTCGAGTGGTGGGCTAGCGGGTGATTTTGGGTACGAGCAGTACTTC
CASSSSGGLAGDFGYEQYF
>TRBD1|NA|TRBV6-5|TRBJ2-5
TGTGCCAGCAGACAGGGGGGCCGGGGGACCCAGTACTTC
CASRQGGRGTQYF
>TRBD2|NA|TRBV5-1|TRBJ2-7
TGCGCCAGCAGCCTCACTAGCGGGATCTACGAGCAGTACTTC
CASSLTSGIYEQYF
>NA|NA|TRBV28|TRBJ2-7
TGTGCCAGCAGTTTAAATCCCAGGGTGGGCGAGCAGTACTTC
CASSLNPRVGEQYF
>NA|NA|TRBV30|TRBJ2-1
TGTGCCTGGATAGTGGGAGACTCCTACAATGAGCAGTTCTTC
CAWIVGDSYNEQFF
>NA|NA|TRBV11-3|TRBJ2-3
TGTGCCAGCAGCTTCCAGGGAAGCACAGATACGCAGTATTTT
CASSFQGSTDTQYF
>NA|few|TRBV5-5|TRBJ2-3
TGTGCCAGCAGCTTGGCCCATCGGGGGAGCACAGATACGCAGTATTTT
CASSLAHRGSTDTQYF
>TRBD1|NA|TRBV6-5|TRBJ1-2
TGTGCCAGCAGCAGACAGGGGGCTAACTATGGCTACACCTTC
CASSRQGANYGYTF
>NA|NA|TRBV9|TRBJ2-3
TGTGCCAGCAGCGCCGACTTTCACCCTAGCACAGATACGCAGTATTTT
CASSADFHPSTDTQYF
>TRBD1|NA|TRBV28|TRBJ1-1
TGTGCCAGCAGTTCTGCGGGACAGGGCGGCGGCACTGAAGCTTTCTTT
CASSSAGQGGGTEAFF
>NA|NA|TRBV4-3|TRBJ2-7
TGCGCCAGCAGCCTTCCCCATGGCCCCCACTACTACGAGCAGTACTTC
CASSLPHGPHYYEQYF
>NA|many|TRBV5-6|TRBJ2-3
TGTGCCAGCAGCTTGTATAGTTTCCCAGATACGCAGTATTTT
CASSLYSFPDTQYF
>NA|NA|TRBV5-5|TRBJ1-2
TGTGCCAGCAGCTTGCAGGAGGGATATGGCTACACCTTC
CASSLQEGYGYTF
>NA|NA|TRBV7-9|TRBJ2-5
TGTGCCAGCAGCTCCGACGGAGGGCCTCAAGAGACCCAGTACTTC
CASSSDGGPQETQYF
>NA|NA|TRBV6-6|TRBJ1-2
TGTGCCAGCACCTTGGGCGAAATGGGGCACTATGGCTACACCTTC
CASTLGEMGHYGYTF
>TRBD1|NA|TRBV10-3|TRBJ1-5
TGTGCCATCAGTGAAAGCAGGGGGAAAGTCCAGCCCCAGCATTTT
CAISESRGKVQPQHF
>TRBD1|NA|TRBV6-5|TRBJ1-2
TGTGCCAGCACTCCCGGGACAGTTATCTATGGCTACACCTTC
CASTPGTVIYGYTF
>NA|NA|TRBV9|TRBJ1-1
TGTGCCAGCAGCTTAGACGGTAATGAAGCTTTCTTT
CASSLDGNEAFF